This T cell receptor beta chain was recorded in a study of blood T cell repertoires in COVID-19. About the study: PBMCs, B-cell-depleted T cells, or T cells provided the cDNA or gDNA that made up the material.

The repertoire was sequenced with immunoSEQ multiplex PCR; TCRdb's copy has only in-frame clones and lacks some. Here the sample spans approximately 300,000 clones, about 85% being singletons. CDR3 length: 16 residues. CDR1 MNHNS and CDR2 SASEGT come from the germline V gene. V gave up 4 bases and J gave up 0 bases, with 12 bases separating them. Participants came from roughly 23 US areas, aged about 18 to 89 years. Participants classified as exposed had met a COVID-19 case within 2 weeks before study entry. The gene calls are TRBV6-1 and TRBJ1-4; D is perhaps TRBD1 (6 bases). The sequenced material came from PBMCs or T cells enriched from blood (not recorded which). The sequence derives from a woman in her twenties or thirties who had been exposed to COVID-19. In DNA form, the CDR3 reads TGTGCCAGCAGTGGCAACAGGGTAGCAACTAATGAAAAACTGTTTTTT. Protein sequence: CASSGNRVATNEKLFF.